The present entry profiles one T cell receptor (beta chain) with its context. Its antigen is not identified. This sample was taken from a study of shared clonotypes between healthy human individuals. Naive CD8 cells were CD45RO-negative, positively selected for CCR7, excluding terminally differentiated effector memory CD45RA+ cells. Study findings and constraints: When compared with the clonotypes that were shared by all four sorted-subset donors, the non-shared clonotypes turned out to have lower generation probabilities.

The table came from immunoSEQ multiplex PCR; TCRdb's copy has only in-frame clones and leaves some out. The sample includes about 590,000 clones, just under 97% of them seen just once. Input material: naive CD8+ T cells sorted from blood. The source of this sequence is a woman aged 25-40 years in good health.

CDR3 amino acids: CASSSPIGSYNEQFF. CDR3 DNA: TGTGCCAGCAGCTCCCCCATTGGCTCCTACAATGAGCAGTTCTTC. The J gene is TRBJ2-1, the V gene TRBV7-9; D is undetermined. CDR3 size: 15 residues. Trimming left V 4 bases short and J 0 bases short, with 10 bases between. Per germline, CDR1 SEHNR and CDR2 FQNEAQ (reference sequence). The entire variable domain, with the rest obtained from reference TRBV7-9 and TRBJ2-1, is as follows: DTGVSQNPRHKITKRGQNVTFRCDPISEHNRLYWYRQTLGQGPEFLTYFQNEAQLEKSRLLSDRFSAERPKGSFSTLEIQRTEQGDSAMYLCASSSPIGSYNEQFFGPGTRLTVL.